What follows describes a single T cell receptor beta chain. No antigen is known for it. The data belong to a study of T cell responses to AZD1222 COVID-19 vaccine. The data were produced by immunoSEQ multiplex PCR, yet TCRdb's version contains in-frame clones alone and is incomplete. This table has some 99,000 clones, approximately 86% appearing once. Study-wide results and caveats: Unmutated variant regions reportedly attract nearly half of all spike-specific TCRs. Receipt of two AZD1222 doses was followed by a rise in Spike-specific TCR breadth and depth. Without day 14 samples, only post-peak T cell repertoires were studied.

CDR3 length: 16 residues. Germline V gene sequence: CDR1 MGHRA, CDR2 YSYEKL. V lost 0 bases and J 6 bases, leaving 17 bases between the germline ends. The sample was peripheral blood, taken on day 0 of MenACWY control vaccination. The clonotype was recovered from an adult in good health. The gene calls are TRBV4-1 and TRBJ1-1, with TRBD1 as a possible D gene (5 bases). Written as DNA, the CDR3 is TGCGCCAGCAGCCAAGAAGGCTCGGGGCCCGGGGCTGAAGCTTTCTTT. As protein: CASSQEGSGPGAEAFF.